Listed below are T cell receptor beta chains from one sample, sequenced in a study of T cell responses to AZD1222 COVID-19 vaccine. TCRdb's table, derived via immunoSEQ multiplex PCR, lists solely in-frame clones and lacks some. Here the sample spans about 150,000 clones, nearly 95% being singletons. Sequencing was performed on peripheral blood, taken on day 0 of AZD1222 vaccination. The receptors shown here come from an adult in good health. Both conserved end residues are part of each CDR3. D genes are given only for firm matches. Not every row has a clone size; where given, it reads once, few, many or a size class.

j_gene | abundance | d_gene | v_gene | CDR3nt | CDR3aa
TRBJ1-6 | - | - | TRBV9 | TGTGCCAGCAGCGCCAGGGGCGCTAATTCACCCCTCCACTTT | CASSARGANSPLHF
TRBJ2-5 | - | - | TRBV3-1/TRBV3-2 | TGTGCCAGCAGCCAAGCCCATATACAAGAGACCCAGTACTTC | CASSQAHIQETQYF
TRBJ2-7 | - | - | TRBV29-1 | TGCAGCGTTGGCTGGCAGCTCCCTAAATACGAGCAGTACTTC | CSVGWQLPKYEQYF
TRBJ2-2 | - | TRBD2 | TRBV4-2 | TGTGCCAGCTACCCCGGACTAGCGGAAACTTCGAACACCGGGGAGCTGTTTTTT | CASYPGLAETSNTGELFF
TRBJ1-5 | - | - | TRBV6-5 | TGTGCCAGCAGCTCGCAGGCAGGCTTCAATCAGCCCCAGCATTTT | CASSSQAGFNQPQHF
TRBJ2-7 | few | TRBD1 | TRBV12-3/TRBV12-4 | TGTGCCTCCCGGGGACAGGGTATCTACGAGCAGTACTTC | CASRGQGIYEQYF
TRBJ2-5 | - | TRBD2 | TRBV7-2 | TGTGCCAGCAGCTTAATGTCCACCGGGACTAGGGAAGAGACCCAGTACTTC | CASSLMSTGTREETQYF
TRBJ2-1 | - | - | TRBV4-1 | TGCGCCAGCAGCCAAGTTATACATGAGCAGTTCTTC | CASSQVIHEQFF
TRBJ2-2 | - | TRBD2 | TRBV7-2 | TGTGCCAGCAGCTGGAGCGGGGGGGCCGCCGGGGAGCTGTTTTTT | CASSWSGGAAGELFF
TRBJ2-1 | - | TRBD1 | TRBV7-9 | TGTGCCAGCAGCCTGGGACAGGGGGCCTATGAGCAGTTCTTC | CASSLGQGAYEQFF
TRBJ2-5 | - | TRBD1 | TRBV15 | TGTGCCACCAGCAGGGATCAGACAGGGGGCCAAGAGACCCAGTACTTC | CATSRDQTGGQETQYF
TRBJ1-1 | - | - | TRBV10-3 | TGTGCCATCAGTGAGGCCCCGTCGCTCCTCACTGAAGCTTTCTTT | CAISEAPSLLTEAFF
TRBJ1-1 | few | TRBD1 | TRBV2 | TGTGCCAGCAGTGAATTGGGGACAGCTGAAGCTTTCTTT | CASSELGTAEAFF
TRBJ1-2 | - | - | TRBV4-1 | TGCGCCAGCAGCCAAGATCGCAGGAAAAGTGGCTACACCTTC | CASSQDRRKSGYTF
TRBJ1-2 | once | - | TRBV7-2 | TGTGCCAGCAGCGTTCACCCGACGGGCTATGGCTACACCTTC | CASSVHPTGYGYTF
TRBJ1-5 | - | - | TRBV10-3 | TGTGCCATCAGTACCCGAGTAAGTCAGCCCCAGCATTTT | CAISTRVSQPQHF
TRBJ1-1 | - | - | TRBV12-3/TRBV12-4 | TGTGCCAGCACCTCGTTCACTGAAGCTTTCTTT | CASTSFTEAFF
TRBJ1-1 | - | - | TRBV7-2 | TGTGCCAGCAGCTTAGGCGGACGTGAAGACACTGAAGCTTTCTTT | CASSLGGREDTEAFF
TRBJ1-6 | - | TRBD1 | TRBV28 | TGTGCCAGCCGGGACAGGGAGAAAATTAATTCACCCCTCCACTTT | CASRDREKINSPLHF
TRBJ1-2 | - | - | TRBV30 | TGTGCCTGGAGCCCAAAGGGGTCGGGGGGCGCATACTATGGCTACACCTTC | CAWSPKGSGGAYYGYTF
TRBJ1-5 | - | - | TRBV5-5 | TGTGCCAGCAGCTGGGACCGGGATTATCAGCCCCAGCATTTT | CASSWDRDYQPQHF
TRBJ2-3 | - | - | TRBV18 | TGTGCCAGCTCACCGGGTCTCACTAGCACAGATACGCAGTATTTT | CASSPGLTSTDTQYF
TRBJ1-6 | - | TRBD1 | TRBV7-9 | TGTGCCAGCAGATCTATAGGGGGCATGAGTTCACCCCTCCACTTT | CASRSIGGMSSPLHF
TRBJ2-7 | - | TRBD2 | TRBV6-2/TRBV6-3 | TGTGCCAGCAGTACCCCCCTCTTAAGCGGGAGAAATTACGAGCAGTACTTC | CASSTPLLSGRNYEQYF
TRBJ2-3 | - | - | TRBV7-9 | TGTGCCAGCAGCTCCCGGCTAGCGCACACAGATACGCAGTATTTT | CASSSRLAHTDTQYF
TRBJ2-2 | once | - | TRBV13 | TGTGCCAGCAGCTTAGGGACGGACTCTCCGGAGCTGTTTTTT | CASSLGTDSPELFF
TRBJ2-1 | - | - | TRBV28 | TGTGCCAGCACGATCCTCCGGACGAACGAGCAGTTCTTC | CASTILRTNEQFF
TRBJ2-7 | - | - | TRBV19 | TGTGCCAGTAGCCAAAGGGGGCGGGAGGCCTCCTACGAGCAGTACTTC | CASSQRGREASYEQYF
TRBJ2-7 | - | - | TRBV2 | TGTGCCAACTCGGCATCGGGATCCTCCTACGAGCAGTACTTC | CANSASGSSYEQYF
TRBJ1-6 | - | - | TRBV7-7 | TGTGCCAGCACGCCGACGGAGGGCTTCTGGTATAATTCACCCCTCCACTTT | CASTPTEGFWYNSPLHF
TRBJ2-1 | - | TRBD2 | TRBV3-1/TRBV3-2 | TGTGCCAGCAGCCAAGGCCCGGGACTAGCGGGACTAGTCCTTTACAATGAGCAGTTCTTC | CASSQGPGLAGLVLYNEQFF
TRBJ2-3 | - | - | TRBV7-8 | TGTGCCAGCAGCTTAGTCCGTGGGGTGCGGGGAGATACGCAGTATTTT | CASSLVRGVRGDTQYF
TRBJ1-5 | - | - | TRBV6-5 | TGTGCCAGCAGTTCTGGCCATACCCAAAATCAGCCCCAGCATTTT | CASSSGHTQNQPQHF
TRBJ1-4 | - | - | TRBV2 | TGTGCCAGCAGTGAAAGACAGATCGCGACTAATGAAAAACTGTTTTTT | CASSERQIATNEKLFF
TRBJ1-2 | - | TRBD1 | TRBV6-6 | TGTGCCAGCAGTTCAGGGGGCGACTATGGCTACACCTTC | CASSSGGDYGYTF
TRBJ2-1 | - | TRBD2 | TRBV7-2 | TGTGCCAGCAGCTTAGACGGGAGGGCCGGCTACAATGAGCAGTTCTTC | CASSLDGRAGYNEQFF
TRBJ2-7 | - | - | TRBV30 | TGTGCCTGGAACGGGGGGCTGGACGAGCAGTACTTC | CAWNGGLDEQYF
TRBJ2-1 | - | TRBD2 | TRBV7-2 | TGTGCCAGCAGCTTAGATGGCGGGGGGCAGTTCTTC | CASSLDGGGQFF
TRBJ1-5 | - | - | TRBV28 | TGTGCCAGTGGGACGGTTCCTTACGGTTACGGCAATCAGCCCCAGCATTTT | CASGTVPYGYGNQPQHF
TRBJ2-1 | - | TRBD2 | TRBV5-1 | TGCGCCAGCAGCGCATTAGCGGGAGAAGGTTTCAATGAGCAGTTCTTC | CASSALAGEGFNEQFF
TRBJ1-1 | once | TRBD1 | TRBV10-3 | TGTGCCATCAGTGGGGACAGGGAGAACACTGAAGCTTTCTTT | CAISGDRENTEAFF
TRBJ2-7 | - | - | TRBV11-3 | TGTGCCAGCAGCTTAGGCTCGGCACCCTACGAGCAGTACTTC | CASSLGSAPYEQYF
TRBJ2-1 | - | - | TRBV5-1 | TGCGCCAGCAGCTTGGCCGCAGTTGAGCAGTTCTTC | CASSLAAVEQFF
TRBJ2-2 | - | TRBD2 | TRBV11-1 | TGTGCCAGCGTACCCCGACTAGCAGGCGGGGAGCTGTTTTTT | CASVPRLAGGELFF
TRBJ2-7 | - | - | TRBV2 | TGTGCCAGCAGTGTCGATAACCTCCGCTACGAGCAGTACTTC | CASSVDNLRYEQYF
TRBJ2-2 | - | TRBD1 | TRBV5-6 | TGTGCCAGCAGCTCGGACAGGGACATTAAAGGGGAGCTGTTTTTT | CASSSDRDIKGELFF
TRBJ1-1 | - | TRBD1 | TRBV6-1 | TGTGCCAGCAGTGAGACAGGGGCCCACACAGACACTGAAGCTTTCTTT | CASSETGAHTDTEAFF